These 18 T cell receptor beta chains came from one sample sequenced in a study of CD8 T cells in Susac syndrome. Reverse transcription of about 0.5 to 1 ug RNA was carried out with random hexamers. In TCRdb, the immunoSEQ multiplex PCR reads were re-called with MiXCR into one record per CDR3 protein. The table lists tens of thousands of distinct CDR3 sequences, 85% to 95% of them singletons, with 0.3% in the top ten. The sample consisted of CD4+ T cells from PBMCs. The receptors derive from a human donor with Susac syndrome.

The J gene is TRBJ1-1, the V gene TRBV7-9; D gene unclear. CDR1 is SEHNR and CDR2 is FQNEAQ in the germline V gene (reference sequence). This CDR3 is 14 amino acids long. With 5 bases removed from V and 2 bases from J, the gap between germline ends came to 12 bases. The chain's CDR3 is CASSNSPLNTEAFF. The CDR3 DNA follows: TGTGCCAGCAGCAACTCACCCCTTAACACTGAAGCTTTCTTT.

The sample holds one count of this clonotype. This chain links TRBV20-1 with TRBJ1-1; TRBD1 aligns across 7 bases. V lost 5 bases and J lost 0; bases outside the gene matches: 6. Germline V gene lookup returns CDR1 DFQATT and CDR2 SNEGSKA (reference sequence). The CDR3 has 14 amino acids. The CDR3 spells CSALSGQMNTEAFF. In DNA, the CDR3 is TGCAGTGCTTTGTCGGGACAGATGAACACTGAAGCTTTCTTT.

The chain couples TRBV20-1 to TRBJ2-1; TRBD2 agrees at 13 bases. Trimming at V came to 0 bases and at J to 0 bases, leaving 11 bases not matched to a gene. The length of the CDR3 is 20 residues. Germline CDR1 and CDR2: DFQATT and SNEGSKA (reference sequence). The CDR3 spells CSARDGTSGASHLSYNEQFF. In nucleotides, the CDR3 is TGCAGTGCTAGAGATGGGACTAGCGGGGCGAGTCATCTCTCCTACAATGAGCAGTTCTTC.

The genes are TRBV28 and TRBJ1-6, with 10 bases matching TRBD1. The V gene end was trimmed by 1 base and the J gene end by 9 bases; junction bases not matched to a gene: 6. The CDR3 is made up of 16 amino acids. CDR1 and CDR2 from the germline V gene are MDHEN and SYDVKM. DNA for the CDR3: TGTGCCAGCAGTTTATCTCTAGGGACAGGGGCTTCACCCCTCCACTTT. Translating gives CASSLSLGTGASPLHF.

J is TRBJ1-2 and V is TRBV27; TRBD1 matches 8 bases. J lost 5 bases, V lost 5 bases, and 13 bases had no gene match. This CDR3 region has 16 residues. Germline V CDR1 and CDR2: MNHEY, SMNVEV (reference sequence). CDR3 DNA: TGTGCCAGCAGTCCATGGGCAGGGGGCGCGGGGTATGGCTACACCTTC. This encodes CASSPWAGGAGYGYTF.

In regard to this clonotype: Germline and junction disagree at one end, which may indicate a read error. The genes are TRBV4-1 and TRBJ2-7; unclear D gene. The CDR3 is 14 amino acids. The germline V gene has CDR1 MGHRA and CDR2 YSYEKL. CDR3 DNA sequence: TGCGCCAGCAGCCAAGATAGGCTCTCCGACGAGCAGTACTTC. Its protein product is CASSQDRLSDEQYF.

The chain recombines TRBV28 with TRBJ2-1; D perhaps matches TRBD2 (6 bases). CDR3 size: 14 residues. The germline gives CDR1 MDHEN, CDR2 SYDVKM. Trimming took 3 bases from V and 6 from J, leaving 12 bases between them. The CDR3 DNA follows: TGTGCCAGCAGTTTGGAGGGTCGGGGCAATGAGCAGTTCTTC. This gives the protein CASSLEGRGNEQFF.

The V call is TRBV20-1, the J call TRBJ1-5; tentative D call: TRBD1 (5 bases). CDR1 and CDR2 (germline): DFQATT, SNEGSKA (reference sequence). Trimming removed 5 bases at V and 3 bases at J, with 11 bases between. CDR3 length: 13 amino acids. For the CDR3, the DNA is TGCAGTGCTTTAGCAGGACACAATCAGCCCCAGCATTTT. Encoded protein: CSALAGHNQPQHF.

The chain recombines TRBV15 with TRBJ1-4; D might be TRBD1 (6 bases). The CDR3 sequence is 13 residues long. Trimming removed 5 bases from V and 7 bases from J, with 11 bases in between. Germline values: CDR1 LNHNV, CDR2 YYDKDF (reference sequence). For the CDR3, the DNA is TGTGCCACCAGCCCCGGGACAAGTGAAAAACTGTTTTTT. Protein: CATSPGTSEKLFF.

V and J are TRBV20-1 and TRBJ2-2; 8 bases map to TRBD2. V shed 3 bases and J 0 bases; nucleotides not matched to a gene: 3. Germline V gives CDR1 DFQATT, CDR2 SNEGSKA (reference sequence). CDR3 length equals 15 residues. The CDR3 sequence: CSARDGGANTGELFF. In nucleotides, the CDR3 is TGCAGTGCTAGGGACGGGGGGGCGAACACCGGGGAGCTGTTTTTT.

CDR3 DNA: TGCGCCAGCAGCTTGCTTGACCGGGACACGGATAATTCACCCCTCCACTTT. It specifies CASSLLDRDTDNSPLHF. The chain recombines TRBV5-1 with TRBJ1-6; a weak D match, TRBD1 (6 bases). The V and J ends lost 1 base and 5 bases respectively, with 16 bases between them. The V gene's germline CDR1 is SGHRS and CDR2 YFSETQ. CDR3 length: 17 amino acids.

The chain links TRBV20-1 to TRBJ2-1; D not resolved. This CDR3 is built from 12 residues. Trimming removed 4 bases at V and 6 bases at J, with 10 bases between. Germline CDR1 is DFQATT and CDR2 is SNEGSKA (reference sequence). The CDR3 reads CSAMVHSNEQFF. Here the CDR3 DNA reads TGCAGTGCTATGGTACACAGCAATGAGCAGTTCTTC.

This clonotype showed up just once. The V gene is TRBV6-2 or TRBV6-3, the J gene TRBJ2-1, with 8 positions matching TRBD2. The CDR3 covers 14 residues. J was trimmed by 6 bases and V by 4 bases; bases with no gene match: 5. Germline V gives CDR1 MNHEY, CDR2 SVGEGT. As DNA, the CDR3 is TGTGCCAGCAGTTGGGGACGGGGGGGCAATGAGCAGTTCTTC. It encodes CASSWGRGGNEQFF.

This chain links TRBV19 with TRBJ1-1; TRBD1 matches at 8 bases. The CDR3 has 17 residues. The junction had 11 bases not matched to a gene; V was cut back by 4 bases and J by 1 base. CDR1 LNHDA and CDR2 SQIVND come from the germline V gene (reference sequence). The CDR3 coding sequence is TGTGCCAGTAGTACCGACCGGGACAGGACAACGAACACTGAAGCTTTCTTT. It encodes CASSTDRDRTTNTEAFF.

The chain recombines TRBV7-2 with TRBJ2-7, with D unclear. The CDR3 consists of 14 residues. V was pared by 2 bases and J by 2 bases, with 10 bases between. Per germline, CDR1 SGHTA and CDR2 FQGNSA. DNA of the CDR3: TGTGCCAGCAGCTTACCCACCTACCCCTACGAGCAGTACTTC. Its translation: CASSLPTYPYEQYF.

The chain has TRBV2 and TRBJ1-2; D gene ambiguous. The V and J ends lost 4 bases and 1 base respectively, with 7 bases between them. This CDR3 is 13 amino acids long. The V gene's germline CDR1 is SNHLY and CDR2 FYNNEI. The CDR3 region is CASSVQLNYGYTF. The CDR3, as DNA: TGTGCCAGCAGTGTGCAGCTTAACTATGGCTACACCTTC. Full variable domain (outside the CDR3, taken from reference TRBV2 and TRBJ1-2): EPEVTQTPSHQVTQMGQEVILRCVPISNHLYFYWYRQILGQKVEFLVSFYNNEISEKSEIFDDQFSVERPDGSNFTLKIRSTKLEDSAMYFCASSVQLNYGYTFGSGTRLTVV.

This rearrangement joins TRBV7-9 to TRBJ1-3; D is uncertain. CDR3 length equals 12 residues. Germline V gene data show CDR1 as SEHNR and CDR2 as FQNEAQ (reference sequence). V lost 2 bases to trimming and J lost 8 bases, with 7 bases between them. CDR3 amino acids: CASSLSPHTIYF. The CDR3 DNA is TGTGCCAGCAGCTTAAGTCCTCACACCATATATTTT. Based on the CDR3 plus reference TRBV7-9 and TRBJ1-3, the full variable domain is DTGVSQNPRHKITKRGQNVTFRCDPISEHNRLYWYRQTLGQGPEFLTYFQNEAQLEKSRLLSDRFSAERPKGSFSTLEIQRTEQGDSAMYLCASSLSPHTIYFGEGSWLTVV.

The V and J genes are TRBV29-1 and TRBJ2-1; D might be TRBD2 (7 bases). Germline loops: CDR1 SQVTM, CDR2 ANQGSEA. V lost 2 bases and J lost 6, with 11 bases in between. CDR3 size: 13 residues. The CDR3 sequence: CSVERGGVNEQFF. In DNA form, the CDR3 reads TGCAGCGTTGAACGAGGGGGGGTCAATGAGCAGTTCTTC.